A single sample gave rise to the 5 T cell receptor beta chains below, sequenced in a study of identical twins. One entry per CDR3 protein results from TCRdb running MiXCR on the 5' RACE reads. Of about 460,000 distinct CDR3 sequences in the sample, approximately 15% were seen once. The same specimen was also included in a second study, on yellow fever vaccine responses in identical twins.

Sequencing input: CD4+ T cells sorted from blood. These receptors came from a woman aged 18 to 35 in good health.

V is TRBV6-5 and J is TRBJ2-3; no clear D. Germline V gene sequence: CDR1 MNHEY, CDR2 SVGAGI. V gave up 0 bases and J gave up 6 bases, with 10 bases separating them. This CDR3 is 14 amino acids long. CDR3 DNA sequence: TGTGCCAGCAGTTACTCTAGCCCGCCCGATACGCAGTATTTT. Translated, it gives CASSYSSPPDTQYF.

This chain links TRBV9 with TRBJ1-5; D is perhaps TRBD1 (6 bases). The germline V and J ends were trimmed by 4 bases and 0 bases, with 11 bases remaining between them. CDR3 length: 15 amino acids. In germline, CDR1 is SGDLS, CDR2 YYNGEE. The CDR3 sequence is CASSSTGYSNQPQHF. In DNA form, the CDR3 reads TGTGCCAGCAGCTCAACAGGGTATAGCAATCAGCCCCAGCATTTT.

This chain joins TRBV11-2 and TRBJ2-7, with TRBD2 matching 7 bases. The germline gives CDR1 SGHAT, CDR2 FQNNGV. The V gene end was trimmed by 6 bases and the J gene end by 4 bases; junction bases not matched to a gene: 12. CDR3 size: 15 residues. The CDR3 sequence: CASRKGSSGGYEQYF. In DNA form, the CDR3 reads TGTGCCAGCAGAAAGGGGTCTAGCGGCGGGTACGAGCAGTACTTC.

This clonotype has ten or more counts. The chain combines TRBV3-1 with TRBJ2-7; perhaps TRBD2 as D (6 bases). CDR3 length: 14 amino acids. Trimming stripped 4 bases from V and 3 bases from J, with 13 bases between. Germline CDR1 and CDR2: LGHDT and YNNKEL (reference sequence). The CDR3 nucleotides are TGTGCCAGCAGCCCCAGGCGGGGAAACTACGAGCAGTACTTC. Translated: CASSPRRGNYEQYF.

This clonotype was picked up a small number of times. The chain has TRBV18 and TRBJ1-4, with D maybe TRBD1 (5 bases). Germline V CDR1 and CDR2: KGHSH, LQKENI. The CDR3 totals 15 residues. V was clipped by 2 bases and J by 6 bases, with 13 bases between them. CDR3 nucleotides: TGTGCCAGCTCACCATATGGGACCTCGGATGAAAAACTGTTTTTT. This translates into CASSPYGTSDEKLFF.